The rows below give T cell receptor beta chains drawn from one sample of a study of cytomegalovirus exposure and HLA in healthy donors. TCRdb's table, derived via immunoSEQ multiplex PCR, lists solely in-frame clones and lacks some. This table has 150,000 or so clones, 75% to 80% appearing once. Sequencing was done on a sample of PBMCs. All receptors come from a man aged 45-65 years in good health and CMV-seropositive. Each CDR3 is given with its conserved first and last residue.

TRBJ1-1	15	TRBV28	CASSPRGQENTEAFF
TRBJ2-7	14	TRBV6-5	CASSYRGRRYEQYF
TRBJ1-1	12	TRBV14	CASSPGFTRAFF
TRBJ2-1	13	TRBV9	CASSVGGGAGLFF
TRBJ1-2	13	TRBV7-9	CASSPGGFYGYTF
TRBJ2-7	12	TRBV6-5	CALGGSSYEQYF
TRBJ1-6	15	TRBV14	CASSQDRTHNSPLHF
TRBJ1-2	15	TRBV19	CASIDNSQGADGYTF
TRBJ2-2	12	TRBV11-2	CASSLRAGELFF
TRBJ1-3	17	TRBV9	CASSVAISRGPGNTIYF
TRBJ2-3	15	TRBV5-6	CASSLGGASTDTQYF
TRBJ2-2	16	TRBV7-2	CASSPPRRGGDGELFF
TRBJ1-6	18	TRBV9	CASSATLARGDYNSPLHF
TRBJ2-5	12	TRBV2	CASGGAGETQYF
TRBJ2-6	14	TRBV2	CASRETPLGNVLTF
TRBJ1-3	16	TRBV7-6	CASSSSGTSSGNTIYF
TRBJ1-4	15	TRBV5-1	CASSLSGRVEEKLFF
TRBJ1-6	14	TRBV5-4	CASSIQGWNSPLHF
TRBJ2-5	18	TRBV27	CASSRIQGALGLQETQYF
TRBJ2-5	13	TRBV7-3	CASSQGLAETQYF
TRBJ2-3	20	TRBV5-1	CASSLDSGASGGLSRDTQYF
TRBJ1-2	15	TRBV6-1	CASSSTGTKNYGYTF
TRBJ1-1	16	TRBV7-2	CASRSQAGTMNTEAFF
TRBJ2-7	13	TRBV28	CAIEQGATYEQYF
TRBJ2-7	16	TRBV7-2	CASSFLPQGVYHEQYF
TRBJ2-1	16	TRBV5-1	CASSTRPGTTYNEQFF
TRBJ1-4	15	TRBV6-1	CASSPGFALNEKLFF
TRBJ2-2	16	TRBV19	CASSIETRGNTGELFF
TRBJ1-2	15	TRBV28	CASSSLGTGDYGYTF
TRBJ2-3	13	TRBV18	CASSPAGTDTQYF
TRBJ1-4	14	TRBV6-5	CASSPDRGGEKLFF
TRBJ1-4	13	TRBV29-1	CSVGTDLEEKLFF
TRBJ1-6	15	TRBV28	CASSPRGQGWSPLHF
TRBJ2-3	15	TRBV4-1	CASSQLGLATDTQYF
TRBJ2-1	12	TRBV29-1	CSVTSGGNEQFF
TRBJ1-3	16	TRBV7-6	CASSLAKGTAGNTIYF
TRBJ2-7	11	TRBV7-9	CSSSPLEVQYF
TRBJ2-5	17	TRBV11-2	CASSFLSNSGFQETQYF
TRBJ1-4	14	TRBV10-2	CASSPPGFNEKLFF
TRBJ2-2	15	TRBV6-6	CASSYEQGNTGELFF
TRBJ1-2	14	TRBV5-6	CASSRKGAVFGYTF
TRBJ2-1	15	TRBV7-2	CASSFGTSGYNEQFF
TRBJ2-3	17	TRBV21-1	CASSSTGETASTDTQYF
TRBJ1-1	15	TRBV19	CASSIGGALGTEAFF
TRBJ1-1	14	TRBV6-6	CASSYIGRSVEAFF
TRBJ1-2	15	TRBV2	CASSDPKGANYGYTF
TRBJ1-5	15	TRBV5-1	CASSLSGTNNQPQHF
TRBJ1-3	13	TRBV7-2	CASTTDRGNTIYF
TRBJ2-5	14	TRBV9	CASSVGNRGETQYF
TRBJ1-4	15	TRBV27	CASSLLGTGDEKLFF
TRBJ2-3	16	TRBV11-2	CASSLQRGGGGDTQYF
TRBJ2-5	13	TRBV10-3	CAISELSRETQYF
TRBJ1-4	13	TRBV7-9	CASDSAGREKLFF
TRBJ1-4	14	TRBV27	CASSLGIGGEKLFF